This T cell receptor (beta chain) was recorded in a study of somatic mutations in cytotoxic T cells in rheumatoid arthritis (dated by TCRdb to about 2017). Background for the entire study: A FACSAria II or Sony SH800 was used to flow-sort some V beta antibody-stained T-cell populations at nearly 100% purity, and TCRB sequencing was also done on sorted V beta1+ cells. In newly diagnosed rheumatoid arthritis without treatment, the study examined if expanded CD8+ T-cell clones harbor somatic mutations, relying on TCRB deep sequencing to characterize clonality. TCRB deep sequencing covered roughly 60 patients with rheumatoid arthritis along with approximately 20 healthy controls. Patients and controls did not essentially differ in median age, which was nearly identical between the groups.

Sequencing of TCRB CDR3 was done on genomic DNA with the immunoSEQ assay. On the study's bioinformatics: The analyses included only productive TCRB rearrangements. Clonality was calculated as a Shannon entropy-based productive clonality index, and a clone was defined by a unique TCRB CDR3 sequence. The template counts of each clone relative to the total templates per sample were used to calculate repertoire overlap between two samples. A correlation with a Spearman r of around 0.6 was found between V-gene usage by flow cytometry and V-gene usage by TCRB sequencing. Held by TCRdb, this immuneACCESS table contains in-frame sequences only and omits some clones. Under half of the omission traces to an unresolved V gene where checked; the cause of the rest is unknown. V, J and clone size reflect that table, while D and trimming were determined from the DNA. This sample has about 27,000 clones in its table, and roughly 69% of those were observed once. The biggest ten clones account for approximately 10% of the sample.

In the case of this clone: The antigen it recognizes is unknown. No much larger clone is present one base from it, and per-base qualities are unavailable.

Buffy coats from some 21 blood donors served as healthy controls, a group that was 45% to 70% female with a median age of approximately 61 years (range about 21-75). Flow cytometry confirmed the purity of CD4+ and CD8+ cells that had been isolated by positive magnetic bead selection on an AutoMACS. Peripheral blood mononuclear cells were obtained using density gradient separation with Ficoll-Paque PLUS. Nucleospin Tissue or Tissue XS kits were used to extract DNA from CD4-enriched, CD8-enriched or PBMC samples, and a Qubit 2.0 fluorometer was used for quantification. The full study reports these points: The slight TRBV07 underrepresentation in patients was not adjusted for multiple comparisons. The antigen targets of the expanded CD8+ clones were unknown, and absence from virus-specific databases did not rule out viral specificity. The largest CD8+ clone made up more than 20% of CD8+ cells in about an eighth of the 65 patients, and blood and synovial fluid shared several identical CD8+ TCRB sequences. There was no significant difference in CD8+ T-cell clonality between rheumatoid arthritis patients and age-matched healthy controls. In patients, CD8+ clonality rose with age (Spearman r ~ 0.49), which was not the case in healthy controls.

The junction shows trimming of 1 base on V and 1 base on J, plus 9 bases between the germline ends. CDR1 and CDR2 are read off the germline V gene as SQVTM and ANQGSEA. Its CDR3 holds 14 amino acids, cysteine through phenylalanine. Kept here is only the CDR3 DNA, which spans 42 bases and is read in frame from base 1. The clonotype was recovered from a woman aged 18-29 years in good health. The chain uses TRBV29-1 and TRBJ2-3; no D gene is confidently identified. Specimen: CD8+ T cells sorted from blood. The nucleotides read TGCAGCGTTGAAGGGTCTAGGGGCACAGATACGCAGTATTTT. This is translated as CSVEGSRGTDTQYF.